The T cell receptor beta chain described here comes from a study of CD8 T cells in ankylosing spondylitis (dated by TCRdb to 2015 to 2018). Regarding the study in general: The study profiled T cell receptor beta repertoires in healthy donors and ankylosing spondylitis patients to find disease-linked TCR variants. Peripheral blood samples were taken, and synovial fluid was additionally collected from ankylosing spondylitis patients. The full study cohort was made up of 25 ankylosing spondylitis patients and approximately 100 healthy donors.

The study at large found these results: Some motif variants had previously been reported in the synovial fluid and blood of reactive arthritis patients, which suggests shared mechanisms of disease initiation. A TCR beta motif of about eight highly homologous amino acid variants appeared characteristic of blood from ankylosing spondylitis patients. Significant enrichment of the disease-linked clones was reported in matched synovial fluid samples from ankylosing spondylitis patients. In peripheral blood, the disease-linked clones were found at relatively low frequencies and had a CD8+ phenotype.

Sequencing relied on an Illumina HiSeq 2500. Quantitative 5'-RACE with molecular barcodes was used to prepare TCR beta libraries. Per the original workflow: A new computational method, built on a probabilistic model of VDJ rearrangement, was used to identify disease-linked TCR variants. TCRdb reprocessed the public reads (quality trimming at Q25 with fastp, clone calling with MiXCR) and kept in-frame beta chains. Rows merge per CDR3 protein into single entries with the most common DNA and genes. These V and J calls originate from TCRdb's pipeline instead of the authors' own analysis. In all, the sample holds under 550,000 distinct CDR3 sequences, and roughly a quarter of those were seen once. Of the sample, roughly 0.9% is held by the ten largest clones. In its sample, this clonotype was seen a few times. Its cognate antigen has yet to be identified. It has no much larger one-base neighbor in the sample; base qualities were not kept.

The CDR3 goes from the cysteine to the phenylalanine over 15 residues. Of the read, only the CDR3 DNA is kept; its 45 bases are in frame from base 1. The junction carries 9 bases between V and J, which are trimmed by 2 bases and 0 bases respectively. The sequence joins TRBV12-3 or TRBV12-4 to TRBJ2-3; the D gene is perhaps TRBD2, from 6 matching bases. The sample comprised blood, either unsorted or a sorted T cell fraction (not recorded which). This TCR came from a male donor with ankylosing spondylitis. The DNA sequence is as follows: TGTGCCAGCAGTTTATGGGGGACTAGCACAGATACGCAGTATTTT. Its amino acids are CASSLWGTSTDTQYF.